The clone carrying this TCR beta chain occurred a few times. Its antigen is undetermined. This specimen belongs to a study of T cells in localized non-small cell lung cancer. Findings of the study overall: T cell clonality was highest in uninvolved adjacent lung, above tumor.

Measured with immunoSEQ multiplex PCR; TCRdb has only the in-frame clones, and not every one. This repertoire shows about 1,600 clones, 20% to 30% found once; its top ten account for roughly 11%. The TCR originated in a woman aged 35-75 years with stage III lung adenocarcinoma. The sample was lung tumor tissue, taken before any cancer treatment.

The CDR3 is CASSAHPTGHSYEQYF. CDR3 nucleotides: TGTGCCAGCAGCGCCCATCCCACAGGGCATTCCTACGAGCAGTACTTC. The rearrangement uses TRBV9 and TRBJ2-7, with D possibly matching TRBD1 (6 bases). V was trimmed by 3 bases and J by 1 base, leaving 17 bases between them. Germline loops: CDR1 SGDLS, CDR2 YYNGEE. The CDR3 has 16 amino acids.